Reported below is one TCR beta chain. The antigen it binds to is not known. Within one base of it there is no much larger clone, and no base qualities were kept. At the junction V is shortened by 8 bases and J by 1 base, with 13 bases in between. The CDR3 covers 14 residues, taking in both the cysteine and the phenylalanine. The sequence is cut down to CDR3 DNA, 42 bases in frame from base 1. For CDR1 and CDR2, the germline V gene (reference sequence) lists MNHNY and SVGAGI. This entry belongs to a study of shared clonotypes between healthy human individuals (dated by TCRdb to 2018 to 2021). For context, the study as a whole: The cohort comprised two women and a few men aged 18 to 49 years. Each donor's leukapheresis produced roughly between about 0.8 and 8.9 billion PBMCs. For each donor, CD4 naive and CD4 memory were each given three plates, CD8 naive was given two plates, and CD8 memory was given one plate. Different laboratories and diverse techniques were used to prepare libraries and sequence TCR repertoires, to increase sequencing depth and limit assay-specific biases. Blood TCR repertoires of roughly 5 healthy adults were deeply sequenced to estimate repertoire size and the extent of clonotype sharing between individuals. What the study reported, not specific to this receptor: Clonotypes shared by all four sorted-subset donors showed higher generation probabilities than non-shared clonotypes. Naive subsets generally had larger estimated clonotype richness than memory subsets did. Because the study included a small number of donors, the genetic and exposure-history diversity represented was limited. Rarefaction of sorted-subset datasets indicated incomplete sequencing despite the large sequencing depth. Sampling was limited to blood, and TCR repertoires in tissue likely differ from TCR repertoires in blood. Pairwise subsampling indicated that sequencing depth was expected to affect the degree of clonotype sharing among donors. Roughly 5% of naive CD4, around 3.5% of naive CD8, approximately 2% of memory CD4, and 0.4% of memory CD8 clonotypes were shared across a few donors.

TCR CDR3 regions were amplified from genomic DNA by multiplex PCR using the deep immunoSEQ assay. Extracted genomic DNA from each cell subset was distributed evenly across all wells of several immunoSEQ 96-well plates, and each plate was treated as a replicate. Each replicate PCR for sorted subsets received 200 ng genomic DNA, equal to tens of thousands of T cell genomes. Purified libraries were measured with a Qubit 3.0 fluorometer, size-checked on a Bioanalyzer 2100, and measured again with the KAPA Library Quantification kit. Every immunoSEQ 96-well plate was sequenced on a dedicated single-read 150-cycle Illumina NextSeq 550 flow cell. In the paper's pipeline: The immunoSEQ output contained only junctional sequences without quality scores, so filtering could not match that applied to full-length reads. To assign V/J genes and CDR3, sequences were annotated against IMGT germline references using PyIR, a Python wrapper for IgBLAST v1.9. Reads were filtered out if the reads had weak V/J assignments (E-value above 1e-6), no CDR3, stop codons, out-of-frame junctions, or ambiguous translated residues. V3J clonotypes were defined as sequences sharing the same inferred V gene, J gene, and CDR3 amino acid sequence. To compute the percentage overlap between repertoires, the number of shared unique clonotypes was divided by the size of the smaller repertoire. Three approaches were used to assess repertoire richness: RTK rarefaction, the Chao1 estimator, and Recon v2.1 estimates of unobserved clonotypes. Generation probabilities for all TCRbeta clonotypes obtained by the gDNA method from a handful of donors were computed using OLGA. TCRdb limited this immuneACCESS table to in-frame rearrangements with V and J called. A share of clones is missing; checked studies link under half to unresolved V genes, and the rest is unexplained. V and J calls and clone size are those listed in that table; D and trimming were worked out from the DNA. The table for this sample lists about a million clones; roughly 80% of them were counted only once. The ten largest clonotypes hold approximately 1.5% of the sample.

The donors were healthy, HIV-negative adults who had no recently reported acute infections or vaccinations. Only Caucasian adults living in Nashville, Tennessee, USA were represented among the donors. CD4+ T cells were enriched by magnetic negative selection; naive cells were then positively selected on CD45RA, and the negative fraction formed the memory subset. Blood was obtained by leukapheresis, after which PBMCs were separated by Ficoll-Histopaque density gradient centrifugation and cryopreserved in liquid nitrogen vapor phase. Analytical flow cytometry was used to check the purity and quantity of every magnetically sorted T cell population. From each sorted fraction, genomic DNA was isolated and quantified by UV absorbance on a Nanodrop 2000c.

Sequencing was carried out using memory CD4+ T cells sorted from blood. The label giving this sample's cell subset or site can be read as: CD45RA-negative fraction. The V and J segments used are TRBV6-6 and TRBJ2-3; the D gene cannot be named for sure. The source of this sequence is a man between 18 and 35 years old in good health. The nucleotide sequence is TGTGCCAGCGGGAATGGGGTGCGCACAGATACGCAGTATTTT. Its coded protein is CASGNGVRTDTQYF.